Sequencing of this TCR beta chain was carried out in a study of cytomegalovirus exposure and HLA in healthy donors. With V trimmed by 4 bases and J by 5 bases, 7 bases remained unmatched. CDR1 is SGHNT and CDR2 is YYREEE in the germline V gene (reference sequence). This CDR3 is 14 amino acids long. It was with 60 Vbeta and 13 Jbeta primers that the PCR ran. Produced via immunoSEQ multiplex PCR; TCRdb's table is partial and in-frame only. The sample holds approximately 160,000 clones, about four fifths seen once. The sequence derives from a male donor in good health and CMV-seropositive. Material: PBMCs. The chain carries TRBV5-4 and TRBJ1-1; 8 bases are a match to TRBD1. The CDR3 is CASSQPNRGTEAFF. The CDR3 nucleotides read TGTGCCAGCAGCCAGCCCAACAGGGGGACTGAAGCTTTCTTT.